Sequencing of this T cell receptor (beta chain) was carried out in a study of blood T cell repertoires in COVID-19. Overall study context: Specimens from acute and convalescent COVID-19 originated in the United States, Italy and Spain.

Sequencing used immunoSEQ multiplex PCR; TCRdb keeps in-frame clones, though not all of them. The sample records fewer than 50,000 clones, less than 80% being singletons. The CDR3 runs to 19 residues. V shed 1 base and J 3 bases; nucleotides not matched to a gene: 13. Germline V gene data show CDR1 as SGHRS and CDR2 as YFSETQ. The chain uses TRBV5-1 and TRBJ2-1; 10 nucleotides agree with TRBD2. This receptor was identified in a man between 65 and 85 years old with acute or convalescent COVID-19. The source material was peripheral blood. The CDR3 region is CASSLHGTSATSYYNEQFF. As DNA, the CDR3 is TGCGCCAGCAGCTTGCATGGGACTAGCGCCACCTCTTACTACAATGAGCAGTTCTTC.